Following are 13 T cell receptor beta chains from one sample sequenced in a study of technical replicates of blood from a few donors. Assay: immunoSEQ multiplex PCR; the TCRdb copy retains only in-frame clones and omits some. The sample lists 98,000 or so clones, 95% occurring once. The sequencing input was T cells isolated from PBMCs. These receptors were obtained from a human donor in good health.

The CDR3 nucleotides are TGTGCCAGTAGTACGCGGCCGGGGGCAACTAATGAAAAACTGTTTTTT. Its translation is CASSTRPGATNEKLFF. The chain has TRBV19 and TRBJ1-4, with D possibly matching TRBD1 (5 bases). Per the germline V gene, CDR1 is LNHDA and CDR2 is SQIVND (reference sequence). V dropped 4 bases and J dropped 0 bases, with 12 bases sitting between them. CDR3 length: 16 amino acids.

The chain employs TRBV28 and TRBJ1-1, with D possibly matching TRBD1 (5 bases). V was trimmed by 4 bases and J by 2 bases, leaving 17 bases between them. This CDR3 spans 16 amino acids. The V gene's germline CDR1 is MDHEN and CDR2 SYDVKM. The DNA of the CDR3 is TGTGCCAGCAGTTCCCCGAAGGGGCGGGATAACACTGAAGCTTTCTTT. It codes for CASSSPKGRDNTEAFF.

The V gene is TRBV5-4, the J gene TRBJ2-5; D possibly corresponds to TRBD2 (5 bases). With 7 bases removed from V and 5 bases from J, the gap between germline ends came to 9 bases. CDR1 is SGHNT and CDR2 is YYREEE in the germline V gene (reference sequence). The CDR3 totals 11 residues. CDR3 coding DNA: TGTGCCAGCGGGAGTCAGGAGACCCAGTACTTC. This codes for CASGSQETQYF.

CDR3 region: CASSKEDRRGNQPQHF. CDR3 DNA: TGTGCCAGCAGCAAAGAGGACCGGCGGGGCAATCAGCCCCAGCATTTT. The chain couples TRBV7-9 to TRBJ1-5; D ambiguous. The CDR3 is made up of 16 amino acids. Looked up from germline, CDR1 is SEHNR and CDR2 is FQNEAQ (reference sequence). Trimming shortened V by 5 bases and J by 2 bases, and 16 bases separated the two germline ends.

The V call is TRBV30, the J call TRBJ2-2; D uncertain. This CDR3 has 14 residues. Looked up from germline, CDR1 is GTSNPN and CDR2 is SVGIG (reference sequence). Trimming left V 0 bases short and J 4 bases short, with 9 bases between. CDR3 region: CAWSVLTSTGELFF. CDR3 sequence (DNA): TGTGCCTGGAGTGTACTTACCTCCACCGGGGAGCTGTTTTTT.

This sequence joins TRBV14 and TRBJ2-2, with D possibly TRBD1 on 6 matching bases. This CDR3 contains 14 residues. Trimming stripped 3 bases from V and 6 bases from J, with 11 bases between. The germline V gene encodes CDR1 SGHDN and CDR2 FVKESK. The DNA for the CDR3 is TGTGCCAGCAGCCAGCTTCAGGGGTCCGGGGAGCTGTTTTTT. This gives the protein CASSQLQGSGELFF.

J is TRBJ1-1 and V is TRBV4-1; possibly TRBD1 for D (6 bases). CDR1 and CDR2 (germline): MGHRA, YSYEKL. The CDR3 is made up of 17 amino acids. The germline V and J ends were trimmed by 0 bases and 1 base, with 15 bases remaining between them. The CDR3: CASSQERNRAGNTEAFF. The CDR3 nucleotides are TGCGCCAGCAGCCAAGAAAGGAACAGGGCAGGGAACACTGAAGCTTTCTTT.

The rearrangement joins TRBV7-6 to TRBJ2-3, with 7 bases lining up with TRBD1. The CDR3 contains 15 residues. V was clipped by 5 bases and J by 1 base; unmatched bases: 6. Germline V gives CDR1 SGHVS, CDR2 FNYEAQ. The CDR3 here is CASSLRQGGTDTQYF. As DNA, the CDR3 is TGTGCCAGCAGCCTCCGTCAGGGGGGCACAGATACGCAGTATTTT. The variable domain in full, with the rest retrieved from reference TRBV7-6 and TRBJ2-3, is GAGVSQSPRYKVTKRGQDVALRCDPISGHVSLYWYRQALGQGPEFLTYFNYEAQQDKSGLPNDRFSAERPEGSISTLTIQRTEQRDSAMYRCASSLRQGGTDTQYFGPGTRLTVL.

J is TRBJ2-1 and V is TRBV14, with D perhaps TRBD1 (6 bases). From germline, CDR1 is SGHDN and CDR2 FVKESK. The CDR3 is made up of 19 amino acids. V was shortened by 4 bases and J by 0 bases, with 22 bases between the two germline ends. CDR3 DNA: TGTGCCAGCAGCCGACACAAAGGACAGCTAAAGAGCTCCTACAATGAGCAGTTCTTC. This codes for CASSRHKGQLKSSYNEQFF. The complete variable domain, with remaining parts taken from reference TRBV14 and TRBJ2-1, reads EAGVTQFPSHSVIEKGQTVTLRCDPISGHDNLYWYRRVMGKEIKFLLHFVKESKQDESGMPNNRFLAERTGGTYSTLKVQPAELEDSGVYFCASSRHKGQLKSSYNEQFFGPGTRLTVL.

The chain combines TRBV11-3 with TRBJ1-6; no definite D call. Germline CDR1 reads SGHNT; CDR2 reads YENEEA. This CDR3 is built from 13 residues. Trimming pared 0 bases from V and 7 bases from J, leaving 4 bases between. In DNA, the CDR3 is TGTGCCAGCAGCTTAGAGGGCAATTCACCCCTCCACTTT. Its protein is CASSLEGNSPLHF.

The chain has TRBV12-5 and TRBJ1-2; TRBD1 matches at 7 bases. The ends lost 5 bases at V and 3 bases at J; junction bases unmatched: 18. This CDR3 comprises 18 residues. Germline loops: CDR1 LGHNT, CDR2 FRNRAP. CDR3 loop: CASGDLPGGPRGDYGYTF. The CDR3 DNA follows: TGTGCTAGTGGTGACCTCCCAGGAGGCCCCAGGGGGGACTATGGCTACACCTTC.

The chain joins TRBV7-8 to TRBJ2-2, with TRBD2 identical over 9 bases. CDR3 length: 15 residues. V gave up 1 base and J gave up 8 bases; unmatched junction bases: 5. Germline CDR1 SGHVS, CDR2 FQNEAQ. This CDR3 reads CASSLVLAGLGELFF. The CDR3 DNA reads as TGTGCCAGCAGCTTAGTCCTAGCGGGGTTGGGGGAGCTGTTTTTT.

This clone occurred once. The chain carries TRBV4-1 and TRBJ2-7, with a possible D match to TRBD2 (5 bases). The V end was cut by 0 bases, the J end by 5 bases, with 14 bases between. CDR3 length equals 15 residues. In germline, CDR1 is MGHRA, CDR2 YSYEKL. The CDR3 protein is CASSQEGPPGNEQYF. The CDR3 DNA follows: TGCGCCAGCAGCCAAGAAGGACCTCCGGGGAACGAGCAGTACTTC.